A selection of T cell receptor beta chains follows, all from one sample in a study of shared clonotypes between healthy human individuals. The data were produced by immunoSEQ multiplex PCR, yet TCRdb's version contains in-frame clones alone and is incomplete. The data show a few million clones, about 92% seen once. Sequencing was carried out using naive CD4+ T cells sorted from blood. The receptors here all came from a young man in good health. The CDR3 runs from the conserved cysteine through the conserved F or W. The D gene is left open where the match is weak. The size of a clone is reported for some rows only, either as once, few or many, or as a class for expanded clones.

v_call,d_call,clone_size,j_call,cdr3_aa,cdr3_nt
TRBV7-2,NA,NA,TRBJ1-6,CASSLAPADYSPLHF,TGTGCCAGCAGCTTAGCGCCAGCAGACTATTCACCCCTCCACTTT
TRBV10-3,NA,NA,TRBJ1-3,CAISESPWSSGNTIYF,TGTGCCATCAGTGAGTCGCCGTGGAGCTCTGGAAACACCATATATTTT
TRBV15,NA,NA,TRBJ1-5,CATSRVPHGQPQHF,TGTGCCACCAGCAGAGTTCCCCATGGTCAGCCCCAGCATTTT
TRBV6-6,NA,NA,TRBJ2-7,CASSQTGAGFPYEQYF,TGTGCCAGCAGCCAGACCGGGGCCGGTTTCCCCTACGAGCAGTACTTC
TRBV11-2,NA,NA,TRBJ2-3,CASSLGRKNTDTQYF,TGTGCCAGCAGCTTAGGGAGGAAAAACACAGATACGCAGTATTTT
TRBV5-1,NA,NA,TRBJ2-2,CASSGEPGRGELFF,TGCGCCAGCAGCGGAGAACCGGGCCGCGGGGAGCTGTTTTTT
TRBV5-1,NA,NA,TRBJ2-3,CASSRLGTQYF,TGCGCCAGCAGCCGTCTGGGTACGCAGTATTTT
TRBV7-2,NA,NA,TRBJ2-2,CASSLALGNTGELFF,TGTGCCAGCAGCTTAGCTCTCGGGAACACCGGGGAGCTGTTTTTT
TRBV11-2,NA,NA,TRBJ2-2,CASSLDAGENTGELFF,TGTGCCAGCAGCTTAGATGCAGGGGAGAACACCGGGGAGCTGTTTTTT
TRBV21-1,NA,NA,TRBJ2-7,CASRAVDHASYEQYF,TGTGCCAGCAGAGCTGTAGACCACGCTTCCTACGAGCAGTACTTC
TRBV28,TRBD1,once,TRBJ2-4,CASTNRQGGKNIQYF,TGTGCCAGCACCAATAGACAGGGCGGCAAAAACATTCAGTACTTC
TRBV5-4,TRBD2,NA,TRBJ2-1,CASSLGGSSYNEQFF,TGTGCCAGCAGCTTAGGCGGGAGCTCCTACAATGAGCAGTTCTTC
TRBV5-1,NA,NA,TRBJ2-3,CASSLGGNADTQYF,TGCGCCAGCAGCTTGGGAGGGAATGCAGATACGCAGTATTTT
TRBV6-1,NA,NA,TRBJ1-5,CASTTAANQPQHF,TGTGCCAGCACCACAGCGGCGAATCAGCCCCAGCATTTT
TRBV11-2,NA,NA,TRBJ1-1,CASSSSGFPNTEAFF,TGTGCCAGCAGCTCCTCCGGGTTCCCGAACACTGAAGCTTTCTTT
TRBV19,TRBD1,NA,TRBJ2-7,CASSGRRTGEYEQYF,TGTGCCAGTAGTGGGCGGCGGACAGGGGAATACGAGCAGTACTTC
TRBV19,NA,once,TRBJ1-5,CASNYIGSLGNQPQHF,TGTGCCAGTAATTACATCGGGTCTTTGGGGAATCAGCCCCAGCATTTT
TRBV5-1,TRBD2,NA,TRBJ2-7,CASRRSGNYEQYF,TGCGCCAGCAGACGTAGCGGGAACTACGAGCAGTACTTC
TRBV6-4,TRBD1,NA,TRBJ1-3,CASSGKQGYSGNTIYF,TGTGCCAGCAGTGGTAAACAGGGGTACTCTGGAAACACCATATATTTT
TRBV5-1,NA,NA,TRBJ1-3,CASSLVGQGIGNTIYF,TGCGCCAGCAGCTTGGTTGGGCAGGGAATTGGAAACACCATATATTTT
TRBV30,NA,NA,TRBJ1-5,CAWSAPPDRRSNQPQHF,TGTGCCTGGAGTGCCCCCCCCGACAGACGGAGCAATCAGCCCCAGCATTTT
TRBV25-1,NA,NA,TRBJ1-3,CASSQTASGNTIYF,TGTGCCAGCAGTCAGACAGCATCTGGAAACACCATATATTTT
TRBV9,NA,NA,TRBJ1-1,CASSVGKGWDTEAFF,TGTGCCAGCAGCGTAGGTAAGGGATGGGACACTGAAGCTTTCTTT
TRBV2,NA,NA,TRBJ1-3,CASSPDTGRSGNTIYF,TGTGCCAGCAGCCCCGATACAGGGAGATCCGGAAACACCATATATTTT
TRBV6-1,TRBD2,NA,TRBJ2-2,CASSEGLAANTGELFF,TGTGCCAGCAGTGAAGGCCTAGCGGCTAACACCGGGGAGCTGTTTTTT
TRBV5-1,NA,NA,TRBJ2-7,CASSLAPPSYEQYF,TGCGCCAGCAGCTTGGCCCCCCCCTCCTACGAGCAGTACTTC
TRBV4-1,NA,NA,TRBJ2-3,CASSQDKQVPIITDTQYF,TGCGCCAGCAGCCAAGATAAGCAGGTCCCTATTATCACAGATACGCAGTATTTT
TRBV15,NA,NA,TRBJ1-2,CATSLGPEANYGYTF,TGTGCCACCAGCCTAGGGCCAGAAGCTAACTATGGCTACACCTTC
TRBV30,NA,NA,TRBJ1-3,CAWSVLGGNTIYF,TGTGCCTGGAGTGTACTGGGCGGAAACACCATATATTTT
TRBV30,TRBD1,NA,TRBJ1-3,CAWRLQGNTIYF,TGTGCCTGGAGGCTACAGGGGAACACCATATATTTT
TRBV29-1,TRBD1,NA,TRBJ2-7,CSVTGTGFGEQYF,TGCAGCGTAACCGGGACAGGCTTCGGCGAGCAGTACTTC
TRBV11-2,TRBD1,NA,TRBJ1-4,CASSTEGQGLGKLFF,TGTGCCAGCAGCACGGAGGGACAGGGCCTGGGAAAACTGTTTTTT
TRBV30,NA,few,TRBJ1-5,CAWSESSNQPQHF,TGTGCCTGGAGTGAATCCAGCAATCAGCCCCAGCATTTT
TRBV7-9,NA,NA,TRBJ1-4,CASSFAIPSHLFF,TGTGCCAGCAGCTTTGCGATCCCCTCCCACCTGTTTTTT
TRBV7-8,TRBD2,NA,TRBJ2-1,CASSRAGRETYNEQFF,TGTGCCAGCAGCAGGGCAGGGAGGGAGACTTACAATGAGCAGTTCTTC
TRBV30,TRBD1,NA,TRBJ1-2,CAWSESRGHGGYTF,TGTGCCTGGAGTGAAAGCAGGGGGCATGGGGGCTACACCTTC
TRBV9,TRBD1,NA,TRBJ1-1,CASSPRTGLDTEAFF,TGTGCCAGCAGCCCTCGGACAGGGCTGGACACTGAAGCTTTCTTT
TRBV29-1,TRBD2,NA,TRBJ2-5,CSARTSGGMETQYF,TGCAGCGCCAGGACTAGCGGGGGAATGGAGACCCAGTACTTC
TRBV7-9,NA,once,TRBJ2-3,CASSFSDTQYF,TGTGCCAGCAGCTTCTCAGATACGCAGTATTTT
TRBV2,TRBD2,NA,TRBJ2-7,CASRKGSSGSGEQYF,TGTGCCAGCAGGAAGGGTTCTAGCGGGTCCGGCGAGCAGTACTTC
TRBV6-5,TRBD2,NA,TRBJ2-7,CASRLAGGEYEQYF,TGTGCCAGCAGGTTAGCGGGAGGGGAATACGAGCAGTACTTC
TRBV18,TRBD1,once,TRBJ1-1,CASSGPGQGMGTEAFF,TGTGCCAGCTCAGGTCCGGGACAGGGGATGGGCACTGAAGCTTTCTTT
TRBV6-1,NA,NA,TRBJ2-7,CASSEARTSTYEQYF,TGTGCCAGCAGTGAAGCGAGAACGAGTACCTACGAGCAGTACTTC
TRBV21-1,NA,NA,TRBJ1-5,CASSKVEGDYQPQHF,TGTGCCAGCAGCAAAGTGGAGGGGGACTATCAGCCCCAGCATTTT
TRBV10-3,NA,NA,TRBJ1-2,CAISEWGEAYGYTF,TGTGCCATCAGTGAGTGGGGTGAAGCCTATGGCTACACCTTC
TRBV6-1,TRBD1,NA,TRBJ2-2,CASRRQGAMTGELFF,TGTGCCAGCAGACGACAGGGGGCGATGACCGGGGAGCTGTTTTTT
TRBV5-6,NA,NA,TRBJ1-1,CASSSYREAFF,TGTGCCAGCAGCTCGTACAGGGAAGCTTTCTTT
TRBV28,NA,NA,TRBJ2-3,CASSLIQDSSDTQYF,TGTGCCAGCAGTTTGATACAGGACTCCTCAGATACGCAGTATTTT
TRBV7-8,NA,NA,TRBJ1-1,CASSLENTEAFF,TGTGCCAGCAGCTTAGAGAACACTGAAGCTTTCTTT
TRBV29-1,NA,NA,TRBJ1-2,CSAEDGETGRMDGYTF,TGCAGCGCCGAGGACGGGGAAACGGGTAGGATGGATGGCTACACCTTC
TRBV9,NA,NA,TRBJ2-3,CASSGPTDTQYF,TGTGCCAGCAGCGGGCCCACAGATACGCAGTATTTT
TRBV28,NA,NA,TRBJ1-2,CASSFGYGYTF,TGTGCCAGCAGTTTTGGGTATGGCTACACCTTC
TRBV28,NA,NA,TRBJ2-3,CASSLSGFTDTQYF,TGTGCCAGCAGTTTGAGTGGATTCACAGATACGCAGTATTTT
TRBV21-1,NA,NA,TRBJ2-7,CASITSRTASHEQYF,TGTGCCAGCATTACGTCGAGGACAGCTTCCCACGAGCAGTACTTC
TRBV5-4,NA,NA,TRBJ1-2,CASSWPGTPYGYTF,TGTGCCAGCAGCTGGCCGGGGACACCCTATGGCTACACCTTC
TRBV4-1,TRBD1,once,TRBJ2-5,CASSQFLGQVKETQYF,TGCGCCAGCAGCCAATTCCTGGGACAGGTTAAAGAGACCCAGTACTTC
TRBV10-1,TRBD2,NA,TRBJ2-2,CASSDGSGGLTGELFF,TGCGCCAGCAGTGACGGTAGCGGGGGCCTCACCGGGGAGCTGTTTTTT